These T cell receptor beta chains were read from a single sample in a study of beta chain features in type 1 diabetes. Generated by immunoSEQ multiplex PCR, the TCRdb table keeps only in-frame clones and is missing some. This repertoire shows some 130,000 clones, roughly 10% found once; its top ten account for roughly 0.75%. The sample was central memory CD4+ T cells from blood. The receptor source for this set is a man aged 25-40 years with type 1 diabetes. CDR3s include the opening cysteine and the closing phenylalanine or tryptophan. Each record gives: V gene, D gene, J gene, clone size, CDR3 protein, CDR3 DNA. The D gene is left open where the match is weak. Expanded clones are given a class, and other clones once, few, many or no size at all.

TRBV5-1	.	TRBJ2-3	few	CASSLQVSRTDTQYF	TGCGCCAGCAGCTTGCAGGTCTCTCGCACAGATACGCAGTATTTT
TRBV2	.	TRBJ1-2	.	CASSEWPGSGYTF	TGTGCCAGCAGTGAATGGCCGGGGAGTGGCTACACCTTC
TRBV14	.	TRBJ1-2	few	CASSLWGQGYGYTF	TGTGCCAGCAGCCTATGGGGCCAGGGGTATGGCTACACCTTC
TRBV5-1	TRBD1	TRBJ2-7	few	CASSPDRAIQYF	TGCGCCAGCAGCCCCGACAGGGCAATACAGTACTTC
TRBV11-2	TRBD2	TRBJ2-5	.	CASSRNSGGHTTQYF	TGTGCCAGCAGCCGTAATAGCGGGGGGCATACGACCCAGTACTTC
TRBV7-3	TRBD2	TRBJ2-1	few	CASSSGPSRGGLDEQFF	TGTGCCAGCAGCTCCGGTCCATCGCGGGGGGGCCTGGATGAGCAGTTCTTC
TRBV6-5	.	TRBJ2-1	.	CASSYGRQYNEQFF	TGTGCCAGCAGTTACGGCAGGCAATACAATGAGCAGTTCTTC
TRBV5-1	TRBD2	TRBJ2-5	.	CASSLGIGGGEETQYF	TGCGCCAGCAGCTTGGGAATAGGCGGGGGTGAAGAGACCCAGTACTTC
TRBV4-3	TRBD1	TRBJ2-1	few	CASSQDWGQEPYHEQFF	TGCGCCAGCAGCCAAGACTGGGGACAGGAACCGTACCATGAGCAGTTCTTC
TRBV11-1	.	TRBJ2-2	many	CASTQSQDYLTGELFF	TGTGCCAGCACCCAGTCCCAAGACTACCTCACCGGGGAGCTGTTTTTT
TRBV9	TRBD1	TRBJ1-6	few	CASSGTGGNNSPLHF	TGTGCCAGCAGCGGAACAGGGGGGAATAATTCACCCCTCCACTTT
TRBV6-5	TRBD1	TRBJ2-3	many	CATRTGGSTDTQYF	TGTGCCACTCGGACAGGGGGAAGCACAGATACGCAGTATTTT
TRBV4-2	TRBD2	TRBJ2-1	few	CASSPSGGANEQFF	TGTGCCAGCAGCCCAAGCGGGGGGGCCAATGAGCAGTTCTTC
TRBV18	.	TRBJ2-2	.	CASSPPWSGNTGELFF	TGTGCCAGCTCACCACCCTGGTCCGGGAACACCGGGGAGCTGTTTTTT
TRBV19	.	TRBJ1-2	many	CASNAAGIYGYTF	TGTGCCAGTAACGCTGCGGGGATCTATGGCTACACCTTC
TRBV7-9	.	TRBJ1-4	.	CASSPGGTNEKLFF	TGTGCCAGCAGCCCCGGAGGAACTAATGAAAAACTGTTTTTT